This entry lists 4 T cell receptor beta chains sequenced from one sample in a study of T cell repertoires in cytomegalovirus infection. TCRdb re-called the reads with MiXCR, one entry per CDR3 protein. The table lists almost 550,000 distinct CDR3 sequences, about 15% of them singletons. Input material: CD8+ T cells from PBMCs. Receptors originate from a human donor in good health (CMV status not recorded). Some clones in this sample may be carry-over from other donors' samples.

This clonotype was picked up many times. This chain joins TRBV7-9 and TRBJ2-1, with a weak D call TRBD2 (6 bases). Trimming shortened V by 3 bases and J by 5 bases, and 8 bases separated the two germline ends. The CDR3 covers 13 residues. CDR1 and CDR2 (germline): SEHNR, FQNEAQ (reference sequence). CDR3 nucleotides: TGTGCCAGCAGCTTCTGGGGGGACAATGAGCAGTTCTTC. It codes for CASSFWGDNEQFF. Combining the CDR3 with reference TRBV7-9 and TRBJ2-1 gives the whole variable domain DTGVSQNPRHKITKRGQNVTFRCDPISEHNRLYWYRQTLGQGPEFLTYFQNEAQLEKSRLLSDRFSAERPKGSFSTLEIQRTEQGDSAMYLCASSFWGDNEQFFGPGTRLTVL.

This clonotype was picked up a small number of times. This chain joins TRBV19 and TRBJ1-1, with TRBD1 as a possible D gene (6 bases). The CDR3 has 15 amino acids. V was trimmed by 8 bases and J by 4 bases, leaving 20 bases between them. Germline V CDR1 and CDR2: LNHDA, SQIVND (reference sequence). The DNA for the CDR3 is TGTGCCAGTCTTGTAGGGGGGAGTAGTACCACTGAAGCTTTCTTT. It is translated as CASLVGGSSTTEAFF.

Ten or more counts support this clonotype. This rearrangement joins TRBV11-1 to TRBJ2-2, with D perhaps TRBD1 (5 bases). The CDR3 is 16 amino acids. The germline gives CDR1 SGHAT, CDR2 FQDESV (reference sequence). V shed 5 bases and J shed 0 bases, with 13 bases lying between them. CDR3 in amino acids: CASSPLDSANTGELFF. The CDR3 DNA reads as TGTGCCAGCAGCCCCCTAGACAGCGCGAACACCGGGGAGCTGTTTTTT.

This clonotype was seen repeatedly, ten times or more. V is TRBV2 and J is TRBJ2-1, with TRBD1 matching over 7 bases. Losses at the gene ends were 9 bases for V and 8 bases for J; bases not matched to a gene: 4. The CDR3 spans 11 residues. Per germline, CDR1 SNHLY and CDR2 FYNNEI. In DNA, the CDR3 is TGTGCCAGACAGGGGATACATGAGCAGTTCTTC. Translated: CARQGIHEQFF.